The source of this TCR beta chain is a study of blood T cell repertoires in COVID-19. The overall study: COVID-19 samples, acute and convalescent, were from the United States, Italy and Spain.

V lost 2 bases and J lost 4; bases outside the gene matches: 10. This CDR3 has 15 amino acids. Germline V gives CDR1 GTSNPN, CDR2 SVGIG (reference sequence). Produced via immunoSEQ multiplex PCR; TCRdb's table is partial and in-frame only. The sample includes some 150,000 clones, approximately 84% of them seen just once. This clone appeared a few times. Material: peripheral blood. The chain has TRBV30 and TRBJ1-1; 7 bases fit TRBD1. This clonotype was obtained from a woman in her fifties or sixties with acute or convalescent COVID-19. The CDR3 sequence is CAWSSSRTGTTEAFF. The CDR3 nucleotides read TGTGCCTGGAGTTCCTCCCGGACAGGAACCACTGAAGCTTTCTTT.